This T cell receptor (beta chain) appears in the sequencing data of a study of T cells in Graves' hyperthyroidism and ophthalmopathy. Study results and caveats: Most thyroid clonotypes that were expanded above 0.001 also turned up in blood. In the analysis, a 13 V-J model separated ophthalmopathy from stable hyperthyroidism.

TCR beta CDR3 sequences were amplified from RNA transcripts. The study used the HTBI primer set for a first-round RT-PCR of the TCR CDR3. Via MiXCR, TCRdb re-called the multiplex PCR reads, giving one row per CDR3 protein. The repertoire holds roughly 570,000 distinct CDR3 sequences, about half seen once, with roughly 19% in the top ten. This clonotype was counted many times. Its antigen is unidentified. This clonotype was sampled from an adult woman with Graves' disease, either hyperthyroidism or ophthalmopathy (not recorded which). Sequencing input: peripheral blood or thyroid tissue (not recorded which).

The DNA of the CDR3 is TGTGCCAGCAGTTTGGGGAAGTTCTATGGCTACACCTTC. Amino acids: CASSLGKFYGYTF. The J gene is TRBJ1-2, the V gene TRBV12-3 or TRBV12-4; the D is unclear. V lost 3 bases and J lost 4, with 9 bases in between. The CDR3 runs to 13 residues.